The clone carrying this TCR beta chain appeared many times. Amplified TCR beta CDR3 regions came from RNA transcripts. During a first-round RT-PCR of the TCR CDR3, the HTBI primer set was used. MiXCR, applied by TCRdb to the multiplex PCR reads, yields one record per CDR3 protein. Of hundreds of thousands of distinct CDR3 sequences listed, approximately 14% are singletons. This specimen belongs to a study of T cells in Graves' hyperthyroidism and ophthalmopathy. In the study overall: Upon initial diagnosis and before any treatment, peripheral blood was collected.

This CDR3 has 16 amino acids. Germline CDR1 is SGHRS and CDR2 is YFSETQ. The V and J ends lost 4 bases and 2 bases respectively, with 17 bases between them. The gene calls are TRBV5-1 and TRBJ2-3, with a weak D call TRBD2 (7 bases). This TCR was recovered from a woman aged 18-35 years with Graves' hyperthyroidism. The sequencing sample was made of blood. The CDR3 coding sequence is TGCGCCAGCAGCAGGGGGGGAGTTACCATCACAGATACGCAGTATTTT. It encodes CASSRGGVTITDTQYF.